Each of the 30 T cell receptor beta chains below was sequenced from the same sample in a study of shared clonotypes between healthy human individuals. Profiled with immunoSEQ multiplex PCR; TCRdb holds only in-frame clones, not every one. Of approximately 700,000 clones in the sample, around 78% were seen once. The sequenced material came from memory CD4+ T cells sorted from blood. The subset: CD45RA-negative fraction. These receptors were obtained from a woman in her twenties or thirties in good health.

CDR3 nucleotide sequence: TGTGCCAGTAGGCCGGGGCCAGCTCAAGAGACCCAGTACTTC. Amino acid sequence: CASRPGPAQETQYF. V and J are TRBV6-1 and TRBJ2-5, with D possibly called TRBD1 or TRBD2 (5 bases each). Trimming pared 9 bases from V and 2 bases from J, leaving 16 bases between. The CDR3 runs to 14 residues. The germline V gene encodes CDR1 MNHNS and CDR2 SASEGT.

This clone was seen just once. At the DNA level, this CDR3 is encoded by other sequences in the same sample as well. The V gene is TRBV5-1, the J gene TRBJ1-1, with 9 bases matching TRBD1. The germline CDR1 and CDR2 sequences are SGHRS and YFSETQ. V shed 2 bases, J shed 2 bases, and the junction held 7 bases outside the gene matches. The CDR3 runs to 16 residues. This chain's CDR3 is CASSFRQGGTNTEAFF. In DNA, the CDR3 is TGCGCCAGCAGCTTCCGACAGGGGGGAACTAACACTGAAGCTTTCTTT.

The CDR3 protein is CASSPTPTGGSSETQYF. The DNA of the CDR3 is TGTGCCAGCAGCCCAACTCCCACTGGCGGGAGTTCAGAGACCCAGTACTTC. The rearrangement joins TRBV5-4 to TRBJ2-5; TRBD2 matches 7 bases. CDR1 SGHNT and CDR2 YYREEE come from the germline V gene (reference sequence). The length of the CDR3 is 17 residues. V lost 4 bases, J lost 4 bases, and 16 bases stayed unmatched.

The chain has TRBV4-1 and TRBJ1-2, with D perhaps TRBD1 (6 bases). The CDR3 contains 13 residues. Germline assignment: CDR1 MGHRA and CDR2 YSYEKL. The ends were cut back, 2 bases at V and 6 bases at J, with 10 bases in the middle. The CDR3 protein is CASSQPGVHGYTF. The CDR3 DNA is TGCGCCAGCAGCCAACCAGGGGTTCATGGCTACACCTTC.

The rearrangement links TRBV28 to TRBJ2-3; 7 nucleotides align to TRBD1. Germline V CDR1 and CDR2: MDHEN, SYDVKM. The CDR3 has 17 residues. V dropped 6 bases and J dropped 0; count of bases not matched to a gene: 12. CDR3 sequence (DNA): TGTGCCAGCAGCCCTTGGCGCGGACAGGCTAGCACAGATACGCAGTATTTT. This gives the protein CASSPWRGQASTDTQYF.

The chain recombines TRBV6-6 with TRBJ1-3, with a tentative D call TRBD1 (6 bases). V shed 7 bases and J shed 4 bases, with 14 bases lying between them. CDR3 length: 14 residues. Germline CDR1 is MNHNY and CDR2 is SVGAGI (reference sequence). CDR3 in DNA: TGTGCCAGCATGAGATCAGGGGACGGAAACACCATATATTTT. Protein: CASMRSGDGNTIYF.

This chain connects TRBV19 to TRBJ2-4; TRBD2 agrees at 7 bases. J lost 7 bases, V lost 11 bases, and 8 bases had no gene match. CDR1 LNHDA and CDR2 SQIVND come from the germline V gene (reference sequence). This CDR3 is 12 amino acids long. The CDR3 sequence is CAAGRDGNIQYF. DNA for the CDR3: TGTGCCGCAGGGAGGGATGGCAACATTCAGTACTTC.

The chain combines TRBV2 with TRBJ1-4, with 8 bases lining up with TRBD1. CDR1 SNHLY and CDR2 FYNNEI come from the germline V gene. Trimming removed 5 bases from V and 4 bases from J; junction bases left unmatched: 3. The CDR3 spans 14 residues. This CDR3 is CASSRDRNNEKLFF. Here the CDR3 DNA reads TGTGCCAGCAGTAGGGACAGGAATAATGAAAAACTGTTTTTT.

Notes on this clone: In the same sample, other DNA sequences code for this CDR3. This chain links TRBV5-1 with TRBJ2-1; D is possibly TRBD2 (5 bases). The CDR3 sequence is 15 residues long. With 4 bases removed from V and 0 bases from J, the gap between germline ends came to 11 bases. Germline assignment: CDR1 SGHRS and CDR2 YFSETQ. CDR3 in DNA: TGCGCCAGCAGCGCGGACTCAAGCTCCTACAATGAGCAGTTCTTC. Amino acid sequence: CASSADSSSYNEQFF. Together with reference TRBV5-1 and TRBJ2-1, the CDR3 gives the full variable domain: KAGVTQTPRYLIKTRGQQVTLSCSPISGHRSVSWYQQTPGQGLQFLFEYFSETQRNKGNFPGRFSGRQFSNSRSEMNVSTLELGDSALYLCASSADSSSYNEQFFGPGTRLTVL.

The chain joins TRBV28 to TRBJ2-3; 9 bases map to TRBD2. With V trimmed by 5 bases and J by 6 bases, 12 bases remained unmatched. Germline V gives CDR1 MDHEN, CDR2 SYDVKM. This CDR3 spans 16 amino acids. CDR3 amino acids: CASSGAWASGKDTQYF. The CDR3 nucleotides are TGTGCCAGCAGTGGGGCGTGGGCTAGCGGGAAGGATACGCAGTATTTT.

This clone was recorded only once. This chain connects TRBV5-1 to TRBJ2-5, with D unclear. Trimming removed 2 bases from V and 2 bases from J, with 13 bases in between. The germline CDR1 and CDR2 sequences are SGHRS and YFSETQ. The CDR3 extends over 15 amino acids. CDR3 loop: CASSLVEGHQETQYF. CDR3 DNA sequence: TGCGCCAGCAGCTTAGTAGAAGGGCATCAAGAGACCCAGTACTTC.

The chain links TRBV5-4 to TRBJ2-7; 11 nucleotides line up with TRBD1. The V and J ends lost 0 bases and 3 bases, in that order; junction bases with no gene match: 11. Germline CDR1 and CDR2: SGHNT and YYREEE (reference sequence). This CDR3 spans 18 amino acids. The CDR3 sequence is CASSLGDRGGPVGYEQYF. CDR3 sequence (DNA): TGTGCCAGCAGCTTGGGGGACAGGGGGGGACCAGTGGGCTACGAGCAGTACTTC.

The V gene is TRBV7-8, the J gene TRBJ2-1; D uncertain. V gave up 5 bases and J gave up 3 bases, with 14 bases separating them. CDR3 length: 15 amino acids. CDR1 is SGHVS and CDR2 is FQNEAQ in the germline V gene. Written as DNA, the CDR3 is TGTGCCAGCAGCCTTCGGGCAATCGGCTACAATGAGCAGTTCTTC. Protein product: CASSLRAIGYNEQFF.

The V and J genes are TRBV6-4 and TRBJ2-7, with TRBD2 identical over 10 bases. V shed 2 bases, J shed 7 bases, and the junction held 14 bases outside the gene matches. The CDR3 is made up of 17 amino acids. The V gene's germline CDR1 is MRHNA and CDR2 SNTAGT. The CDR3 region is CASSDRPVASGSMEQYF. The CDR3 nucleotides read TGTGCCAGCAGTGACCGCCCCGTGGCTAGCGGGAGTATGGAGCAGTACTTC.

The rearrangement joins TRBV19 to TRBJ2-7; maybe TRBD2 (5 bases). Looked up from germline, CDR1 is LNHDA and CDR2 is SQIVND (reference sequence). This CDR3 has 12 amino acids. V lost 1 base and J lost 9, with 10 bases in between. CDR3 DNA: TGTGCCAGTAGTATAGTAGGAGGTATGCAGTACTTC. It yields the protein CASSIVGGMQYF.

V and J are TRBV5-1 and TRBJ2-5; D might be TRBD2 (6 bases). The tail of the sequence fits TRBJ2-7 better, so the J call may be wrong. Germline CDR1 is SGHRS and CDR2 is YFSETQ. CDR3 length equals 14 residues. The CDR3 loop reads CASSAAGNSYEQYF. The CDR3, as DNA: TGCGCCAGCAGCGCGGCGGGGAACTCCTACGAGCAGTACTTC.

This clone has only one observation. V and J are TRBV19 and TRBJ2-5, with no clear D. Germline V CDR1 and CDR2: LNHDA, SQIVND (reference sequence). This CDR3 is built from 12 residues. The CDR3 region is CASSVSQETQYF. CDR3 sequence (DNA): TGTGCGAGTTCGGTCAGCCAAGAGACCCAGTACTTC.

In this sample, this clone turned up a few times. This sample also contains other DNA sequences that code for the same CDR3. This chain connects TRBV5-1 to TRBJ2-1; tentatively, D is TRBD2 (6 bases). V was pared by 2 bases and J by 0 bases, with 6 bases between. Germline V gives CDR1 SGHRS, CDR2 YFSETQ. The CDR3 extends over 14 amino acids. The CDR3 loop reads CASSLAGSYNEQFF. The CDR3 nucleotides are TGCGCCAGCAGCTTAGCGGGCTCCTACAATGAGCAGTTCTTC.

The V and J genes are TRBV27 and TRBJ2-5; 11 bases agree with TRBD2. J was trimmed by 2 bases and V by 6 bases; bases with no gene match: 8. Looked up from germline, CDR1 is MNHEY and CDR2 is SMNVEV (reference sequence). CDR3 length equals 16 residues. This CDR3 is CASRDIAGGTQETQYF. CDR3 sequence (DNA): TGTGCCAGCAGGGATATAGCGGGAGGGACTCAAGAGACCCAGTACTTC.

This chain joins TRBV5-1 and TRBJ2-1, with 11 bases lining up with TRBD2. CDR1 and CDR2 from the germline V gene are SGHRS and YFSETQ. V trimming: 0 bases; J trimming: 7 bases; junction bases outside the gene matches: 6. The length of the CDR3 is 16 residues. The CDR3 region has the DNA TGCGCCAGCAGCTTGGTGTTAGCGGGAGGGTTGAATGAGCAGTTCTTC. Translated, it gives CASSLVLAGGLNEQFF.

CDR3 coding DNA: TGTGCCAGCAGACATCCAGGGGTCAATAGCAATCAGCCCCAGCATTTT. This codes for CASRHPGVNSNQPQHF. This sequence joins TRBV6-6 and TRBJ1-5; perhaps TRBD1 as D (6 bases). This CDR3 is built from 16 residues. In germline, CDR1 is MNHNY, CDR2 SVGAGI (reference sequence). The V end was cut by 6 bases, the J end by 0 bases, with 15 bases between.

The CDR3 sequence: CASSLISVQREAPYEQYF. CDR3 bases: TGTGCCAGCAGCTTAATTTCGGTTCAGCGGGAGGCCCCCTACGAGCAGTACTTC. This rearrangement joins TRBV13 to TRBJ2-7; 9 positions match TRBD2. The germline V gene encodes CDR1 PRHDT and CDR2 FYEKMQ (reference sequence). J lost 2 bases, V lost 2 bases, and 13 bases had no gene match. This CDR3 has 18 residues.

V and J are TRBV5-4 and TRBJ1-1, with a tentative D call TRBD1 (6 bases). This CDR3 contains 15 residues. Germline-derived CDR1 and CDR2 are SGHNT and YYREEE (reference sequence). V lost 0 bases to trimming and J lost 5 bases, with 14 bases between them. CDR3 loop: CASSLVRGRGTEAFF. CDR3 sequence (DNA): TGTGCCAGCAGCTTGGTCCGGGGGCGAGGGACTGAAGCTTTCTTT.

DNA for the CDR3: TGTGCCAGCAGCTTCCCCGGGACAGGGGGCAACGAGCAGTACTTC. It translates to CASSFPGTGGNEQYF. The chain has TRBV11-2 and TRBJ2-7; 12 positions match TRBD1. CDR1 and CDR2 from the germline V gene are SGHAT and FQNNGV. CDR3 length: 15 amino acids. J gave up 5 bases and V 3 bases, and 5 bases lay outside the gene matches.

This chain connects TRBV10-3 to TRBJ2-7; D may be TRBD1 (6 bases). The germline V gene encodes CDR1 ENHRY and CDR2 SYGVKD. The CDR3 consists of 14 residues. Trimming cost V 7 bases and J 6 bases, with 19 bases left between them. CDR3 region: CAITQGQGTREQYF. CDR3 sequence (DNA): TGTGCCATCACTCAGGGACAAGGCACTCGCGAGCAGTACTTC.

In this sample, this clone turned up a few times. The DNA for the CDR3 is TGCGCCAGCAGCCAAGAGGGAGCAGCTAACTATGGCTACACCTTC. It yields the protein CASSQEGAANYGYTF. The gene calls are TRBV4-1 and TRBJ1-2; the D is unclear. Germline lookup yields CDR1 MGHRA and CDR2 YSYEKL. Trimming left V 0 bases short and J 0 bases short, with 8 bases between. The length of the CDR3 is 15 residues.

This clone was seen only once. The CDR3 loop is CASSFWGDTIYF. CDR3 nucleotides: TGTGCCAGCAGCTTCTGGGGAGACACCATATATTTT. The chain carries TRBV11-2 and TRBJ1-3, with D unclear. This CDR3 comprises 12 residues. Germline CDR1 is SGHAT and CDR2 is FQNNGV. With 3 bases removed from V and 8 bases from J, the gap between germline ends came to 8 bases.

The V call is TRBV14, the J call TRBJ2-1, with D maybe TRBD2 (6 bases). V lost 3 bases, J lost 6 bases, and 12 bases lay in between. The CDR3 consists of 14 residues. Per the germline V gene, CDR1 is SGHDN and CDR2 is FVKESK. The DNA of the CDR3 is TGTGCCAGCAGCCAGCGGGAATTAACCAATGAGCAGTTCTTC. It specifies CASSQRELTNEQFF.

This clone was picked up a small number of times. The chain links TRBV18 to TRBJ2-7; D unresolved. Per the germline V gene, CDR1 is KGHSH and CDR2 is LQKENI. The CDR3 totals 13 residues. V lost 2 bases to trimming and J lost 2 bases, with 7 bases between them. CDR3 sequence (DNA): TGTGCCAGCTCACCAACCGGCACCTACGAGCAGTACTTC. Protein product: CASSPTGTYEQYF.

The rearrangement uses TRBV4-1 and TRBJ2-7; TRBD2 agrees at 13 bases. V shed 2 bases and J 5 bases; nucleotides not matched to a gene: 6. The germline CDR1 and CDR2 sequences are MGHRA and YSYEKL. This CDR3 is built from 16 residues. CDR3 in amino acids: CASSQPTSGRNHEQYF. CDR3 nucleotides: TGCGCCAGCAGCCAACCGACTAGCGGGAGGAACCACGAGCAGTACTTC.